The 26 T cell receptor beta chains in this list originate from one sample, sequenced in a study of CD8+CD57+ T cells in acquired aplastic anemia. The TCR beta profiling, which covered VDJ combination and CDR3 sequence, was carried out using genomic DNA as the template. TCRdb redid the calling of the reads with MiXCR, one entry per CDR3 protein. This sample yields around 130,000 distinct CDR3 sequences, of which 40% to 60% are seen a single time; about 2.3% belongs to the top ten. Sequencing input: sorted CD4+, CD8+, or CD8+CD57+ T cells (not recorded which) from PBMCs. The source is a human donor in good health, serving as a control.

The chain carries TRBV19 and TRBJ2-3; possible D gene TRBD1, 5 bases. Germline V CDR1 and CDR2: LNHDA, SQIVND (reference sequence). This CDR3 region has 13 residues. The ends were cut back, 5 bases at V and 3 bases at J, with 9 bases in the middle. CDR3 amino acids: CASSPSGTDTQYF. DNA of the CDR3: TGTGCCAGTAGTCCTTCAGGGACAGATACGCAGTATTTT.

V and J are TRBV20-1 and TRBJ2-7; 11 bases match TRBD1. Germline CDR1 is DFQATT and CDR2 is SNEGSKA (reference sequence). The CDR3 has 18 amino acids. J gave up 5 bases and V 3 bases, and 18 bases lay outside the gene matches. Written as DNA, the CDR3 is TGCAGTGCTAGCCGGGACAGGGGGGGCAAAGGTCCCTGGAACGAGCAGTACTTC. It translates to CSASRDRGGKGPWNEQYF.

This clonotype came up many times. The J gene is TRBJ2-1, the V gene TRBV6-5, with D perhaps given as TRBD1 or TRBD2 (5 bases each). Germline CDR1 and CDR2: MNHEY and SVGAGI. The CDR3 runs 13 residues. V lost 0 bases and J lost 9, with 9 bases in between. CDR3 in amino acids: CASSYSGEREQFF. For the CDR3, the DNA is TGTGCCAGCAGTTACTCAGGGGAGCGTGAGCAGTTCTTC.

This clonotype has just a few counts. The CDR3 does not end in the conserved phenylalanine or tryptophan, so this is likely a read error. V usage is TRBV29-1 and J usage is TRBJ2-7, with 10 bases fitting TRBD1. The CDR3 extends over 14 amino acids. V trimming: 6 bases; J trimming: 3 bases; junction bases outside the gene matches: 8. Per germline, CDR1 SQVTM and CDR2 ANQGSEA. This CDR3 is CSVAGTGVFYEQYL. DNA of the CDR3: TGCAGCGTGGCCGGGACAGGGGTCTTCTACGAGCAGTACCTC.

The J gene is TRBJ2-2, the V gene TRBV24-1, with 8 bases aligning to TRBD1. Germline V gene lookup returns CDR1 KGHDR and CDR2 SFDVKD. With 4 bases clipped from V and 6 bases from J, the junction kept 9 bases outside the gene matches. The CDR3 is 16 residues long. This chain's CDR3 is CATSDRTGKRSGELFF. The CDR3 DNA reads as TGTGCCACCAGTGACAGGACAGGGAAACGGTCCGGGGAGCTGTTTTTT.

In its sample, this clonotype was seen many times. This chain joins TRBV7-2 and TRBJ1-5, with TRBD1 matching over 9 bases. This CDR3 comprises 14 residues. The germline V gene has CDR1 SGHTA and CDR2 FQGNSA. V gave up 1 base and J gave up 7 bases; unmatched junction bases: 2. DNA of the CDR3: TGTGCCAGCAGCTTAGGACAGGGGGGGCAGCCCCAGCATTTT. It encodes CASSLGQGGQPQHF.

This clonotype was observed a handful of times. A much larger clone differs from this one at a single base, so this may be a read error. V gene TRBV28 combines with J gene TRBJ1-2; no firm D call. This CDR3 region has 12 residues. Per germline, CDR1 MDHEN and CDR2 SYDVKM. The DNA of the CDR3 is TGTGCCAGCAGTTTGTCCGACTATGGCTGCACCTTC. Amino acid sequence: CASSLSDYGCTF.

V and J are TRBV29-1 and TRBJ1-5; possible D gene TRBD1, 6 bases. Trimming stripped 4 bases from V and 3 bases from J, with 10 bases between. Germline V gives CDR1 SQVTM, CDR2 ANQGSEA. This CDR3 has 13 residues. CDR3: CSVAGQLNQPQHF. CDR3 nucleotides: TGCAGCGTTGCCGGACAGCTCAATCAGCCCCAGCATTTT.

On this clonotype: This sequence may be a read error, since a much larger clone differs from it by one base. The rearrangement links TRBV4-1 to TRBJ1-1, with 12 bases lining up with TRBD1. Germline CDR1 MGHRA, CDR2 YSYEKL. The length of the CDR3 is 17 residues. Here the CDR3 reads CASSRRDRGLLDTEASF. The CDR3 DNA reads TGCGCCAGCAGCCGCAGGGACAGGGGGCTTCTTGACACTGAAGCTTCCTTT.

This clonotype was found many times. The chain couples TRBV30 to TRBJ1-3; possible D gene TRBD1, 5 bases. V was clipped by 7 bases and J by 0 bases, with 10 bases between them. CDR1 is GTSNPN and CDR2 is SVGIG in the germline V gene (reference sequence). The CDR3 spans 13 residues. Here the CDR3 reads CAYARGSGNTIYF. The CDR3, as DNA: TGTGCCTATGCTAGGGGCTCTGGAAACACCATATATTTT.

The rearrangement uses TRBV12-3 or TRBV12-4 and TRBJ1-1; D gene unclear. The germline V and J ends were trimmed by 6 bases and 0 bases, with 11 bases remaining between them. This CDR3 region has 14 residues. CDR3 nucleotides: TGTGCCAGCAGCCCCGGGCCTATGAACACTGAAGCTTTCTTT. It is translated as CASSPGPMNTEAFF.

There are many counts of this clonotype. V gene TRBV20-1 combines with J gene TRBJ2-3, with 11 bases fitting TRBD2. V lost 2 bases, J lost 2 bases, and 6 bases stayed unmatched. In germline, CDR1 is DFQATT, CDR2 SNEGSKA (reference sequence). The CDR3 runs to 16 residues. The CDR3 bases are TGCAGTGCTAGAAGGCTAGCGGGGGGAAACACAGATACGCAGTATTTT. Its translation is CSARRLAGGNTDTQYF.

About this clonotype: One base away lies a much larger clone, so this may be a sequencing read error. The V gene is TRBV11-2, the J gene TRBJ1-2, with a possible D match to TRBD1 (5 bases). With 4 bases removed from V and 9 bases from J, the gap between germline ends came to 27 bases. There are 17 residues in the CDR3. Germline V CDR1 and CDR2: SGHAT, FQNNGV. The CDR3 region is CASSSQPGAGTPDSYTF. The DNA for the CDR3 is TGTGCCAGCAGCTCCCAACCCGGTGCGGGGACCCCTGACAGCTACACCTTC. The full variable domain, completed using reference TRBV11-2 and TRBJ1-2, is EAGVAQSPRYKIIEKRQSVAFWCNPISGHATLYWYQQILGQGPKLLIQFQNNGVVDDSQLPKDRFSAERLKGVDSTLKIQPAKLEDSAVYLCASSSQPGAGTPDSYTFGSGTRLTVV.

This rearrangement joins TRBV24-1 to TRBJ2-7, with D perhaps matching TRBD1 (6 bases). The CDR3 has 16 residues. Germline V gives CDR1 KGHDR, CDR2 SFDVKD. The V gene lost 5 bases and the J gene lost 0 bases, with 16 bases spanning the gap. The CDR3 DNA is TGTGCCACCAGTGCCAGGGGCCTGGACAGCTCCTACGAGCAGTACTTC. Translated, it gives CATSARGLDSSYEQYF.

CDR3 sequence (DNA): TGCGCCAGCAGCTTGGGACGGGGGGAGCCCCAGCATTTT. Translated: CASSLGRGEPQHF. The chain links TRBV5-1 to TRBJ1-5, with a weak D call TRBD1 (5 bases). The length of the CDR3 is 13 residues. Germline V gene data show CDR1 as SGHRS and CDR2 as YFSETQ. The V end was cut by 0 bases, the J end by 8 bases, with 9 bases between. Full variable domain (remainder filled in from reference TRBV5-1 and TRBJ1-5): KAGVTQTPRYLIKTRGQQVTLSCSPISGHRSVSWYQQTPGQGLQFLFEYFSETQRNKGNFPGRFSGRQFSNSRSEMNVSTLELGDSALYLCASSLGRGEPQHFGDGTRLSIL.

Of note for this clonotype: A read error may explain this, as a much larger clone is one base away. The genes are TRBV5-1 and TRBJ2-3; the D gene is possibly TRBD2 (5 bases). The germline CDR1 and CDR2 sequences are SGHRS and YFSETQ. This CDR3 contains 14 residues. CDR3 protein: CASSPGFSTDTRYF. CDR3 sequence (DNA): TGCGCCAGCAGCCCGGGATTTAGCACAGATACGCGGTATTTT.

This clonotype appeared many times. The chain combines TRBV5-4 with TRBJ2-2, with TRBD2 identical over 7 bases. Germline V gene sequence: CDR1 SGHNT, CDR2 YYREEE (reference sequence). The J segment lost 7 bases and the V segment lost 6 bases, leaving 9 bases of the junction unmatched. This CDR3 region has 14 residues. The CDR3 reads CASTRSGRVGELFF. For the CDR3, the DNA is TGTGCCAGCACCCGTTCAGGGAGGGTCGGGGAGCTGTTTTTT.

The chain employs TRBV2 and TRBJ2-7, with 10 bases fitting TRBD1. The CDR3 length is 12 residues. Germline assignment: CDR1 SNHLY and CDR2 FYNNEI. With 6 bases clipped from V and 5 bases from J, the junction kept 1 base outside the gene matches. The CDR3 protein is CASSGTGDEQYF. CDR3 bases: TGTGCCAGCAGCGGGACAGGGGACGAGCAGTACTTC.

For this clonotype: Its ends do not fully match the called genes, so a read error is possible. The CDR3 region has the DNA TGTGCCAGCAGCCCAACCTTGATAAGGAGTACCGGGGAGCTGTACTTC. Amino acids: CASSPTLIRSTGELYF. The chain uses TRBV11-1 and TRBJ2-7, with D possibly matching TRBD2 (5 bases). The CDR3 extends over 16 amino acids. Looked up from germline, CDR1 is SGHAT and CDR2 is FQDESV (reference sequence).

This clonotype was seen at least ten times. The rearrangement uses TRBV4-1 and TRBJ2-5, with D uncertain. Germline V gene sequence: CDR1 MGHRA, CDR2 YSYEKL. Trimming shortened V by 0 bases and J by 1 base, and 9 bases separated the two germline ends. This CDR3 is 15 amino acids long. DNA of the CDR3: TGCGCCAGCAGCCAAGACCCGACGGCCCAAGAGACCCAGTACTTC. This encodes CASSQDPTAQETQYF.

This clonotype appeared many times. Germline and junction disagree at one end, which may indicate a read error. CDR3: CASRTDRASFNEQFF. The CDR3 DNA follows: TGTGCCAGCAGGACGGACAGGGCCTCCTTCAATGAGCAGTTCTTC. The rearrangement uses TRBV5-4 and TRBJ2-1; 8 bases are shared with TRBD1. Germline CDR1 SGHNT, CDR2 YYREEE (reference sequence). The CDR3 contains 15 residues.

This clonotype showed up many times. The CDR3 nucleotides are TGTGCCAGCAGCTTGGAGAGGCAGGTCGGATCACCCCTCCACTTT. Its protein product is CASSLERQVGSPLHF. The rearrangement links TRBV5-5 to TRBJ1-6; D gene uncertain. The length of the CDR3 is 15 residues. Germline V gives CDR1 SGHKS, CDR2 YYEKEE (reference sequence). Trimming left V 0 bases short and J 10 bases short, with 14 bases between.

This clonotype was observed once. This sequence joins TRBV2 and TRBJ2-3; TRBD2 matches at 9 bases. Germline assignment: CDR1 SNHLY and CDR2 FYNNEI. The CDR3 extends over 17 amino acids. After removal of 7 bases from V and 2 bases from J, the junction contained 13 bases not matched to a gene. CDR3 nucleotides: TGTGCCAGCATGCGGGAGGGCCTTCACCACAACACAGATACGCAGTATTTT. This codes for CASMREGLHHNTDTQYF.

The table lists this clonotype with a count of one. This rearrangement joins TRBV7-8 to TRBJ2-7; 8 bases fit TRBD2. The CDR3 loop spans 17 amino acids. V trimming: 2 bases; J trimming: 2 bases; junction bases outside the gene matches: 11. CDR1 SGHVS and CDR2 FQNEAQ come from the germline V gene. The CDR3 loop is CASSLQSAGVSPYEQYF. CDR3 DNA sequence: TGTGCCAGCAGCTTACAGTCAGCGGGGGTCTCGCCCTACGAGCAGTACTTC.

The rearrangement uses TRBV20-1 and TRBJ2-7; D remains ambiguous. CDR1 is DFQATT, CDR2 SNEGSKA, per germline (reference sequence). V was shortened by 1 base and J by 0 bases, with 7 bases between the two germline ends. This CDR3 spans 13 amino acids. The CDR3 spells CSARGEDSYEQYV. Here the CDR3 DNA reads TGCAGTGCTAGAGGAGAGGACTCCTACGAGCAGTACGTC.

CDR3 region: CASSRPGGDEQYF. The CDR3 bases are TGTGCCAGCAGCCGCCCGGGGGGCGACGAGCAGTACTTC. V gene TRBV7-8 combines with J gene TRBJ2-7; D might be TRBD2 (7 bases). The V and J ends lost 5 bases and 5 bases respectively, with 13 bases between them. Germline values: CDR1 SGHVS, CDR2 FQNEAQ. The CDR3 runs 13 residues.